The 20 T cell receptor beta chains below come from one sample, sequenced in a study of Graves' ophthalmopathy and Graves' hyperthyroidism. Amplification of TCR beta CDR3 regions used RNA transcripts. An opening RT-PCR round employed HTBI primers and preceded a second-round multiplex PCR. Each CDR3 protein gets one entry after TCRdb re-called the multiplex PCR reads with MiXCR. The sample holds about 220,000 distinct CDR3 sequences, around a fifth seen once. Sequenced material: peripheral blood. The receptors here all came from a woman between 45 and 60 years old with Graves' ophthalmopathy.

This clonotype was counted many times. The CDR3 here is CASSKLAGSSYEQYF. CDR3 bases: TGTGCCAGCAGTAAACTAGCGGGGAGCTCCTACGAGCAGTACTTC. The genes are TRBV2 and TRBJ2-7; TRBD2 agrees at 10 bases. Germline CDR1 and CDR2: SNHLY and FYNNEI. This CDR3 has 15 residues. The ends lost 5 bases at V and 0 bases at J; junction bases unmatched: 4.

This clonotype is a singleton in its sample. CDR3 bases: TGTGCCAGCAGCCAAGTGTCTAGCGGGGGGTACGAGCAGTACTTC. This translates into CASSQVSSGGYEQYF. This chain links TRBV12-3 or TRBV12-4 with TRBJ2-7; TRBD2 matches at 11 bases. The CDR3 runs to 15 residues. Unmatched junction bases numbered 8, after V lost 6 bases and J lost 4 bases.

In this sample, this clonotype turned up many times. The chain combines TRBV6-1 with TRBJ2-6, with a weak D call TRBD1 (5 bases). In germline, CDR1 is MNHNS, CDR2 SASEGT. Trimming left V 10 bases short and J 4 bases short, with 20 bases between. CDR3 length: 16 amino acids. The CDR3 is CATLLVAGKGANVLTF. For the CDR3, the DNA is TGTGCCACCCTACTTGTTGCAGGGAAGGGGGCCAACGTCCTGACTTTC.

The table lists this clonotype with many counts. As DNA, the CDR3 is TGTGCCACCAACCCGACAATGGACGAAGGAGGCTACACCTTC. This translates into CATNPTMDEGGYTF. V gene TRBV24-1 combines with J gene TRBJ1-2; D is undetermined. CDR3 length equals 14 residues. From germline, CDR1 is KGHDR and CDR2 SFDVKD. The V gene lost 8 bases and the J gene lost 8 bases, with 20 bases spanning the gap.

This clonotype has ten or more counts. The V and J genes are TRBV30 and TRBJ1-1; D perhaps matches TRBD1 (5 bases). Germline lookup yields CDR1 GTSNPN and CDR2 SVGIG (reference sequence). With 2 bases removed from V and 9 bases from J, the gap between germline ends came to 13 bases. CDR3 length: 12 amino acids. CDR3 protein: CAWSHGGGKAFF. DNA for the CDR3: TGTGCCTGGAGTCACGGGGGAGGGAAAGCTTTCTTT.

This clonotype was counted a few times. The chain combines TRBV5-1 with TRBJ2-4, with D possibly matching TRBD1 (6 bases). The CDR3 contains 16 residues. The germline V gene has CDR1 SGHRS and CDR2 YFSETQ. The ends were cut back, 1 base at V and 8 bases at J, with 19 bases in the middle. CDR3 region: CASSLSRGATKDIQYF. CDR3 nucleotides: TGCGCCAGCAGCTTGTCCAGGGGAGCGACAAAAGACATTCAGTACTTC.

The gene calls are TRBV5-1 and TRBJ1-1; unclear D gene. With 4 bases removed from V and 6 bases from J, the gap between germline ends came to 10 bases. CDR3 length equals 12 residues. Germline V CDR1 and CDR2: SGHRS, YFSETQ. The CDR3 DNA is TGCGCCAGCAGCGCACTGGGCCCTGAAGCTTTCTTT. This gives the protein CASSALGPEAFF.

This clonotype was seen a handful of times. The rearrangement links TRBV29-1 to TRBJ2-7, with no clear D. The CDR3 is 11 residues long. Germline lookup yields CDR1 SQVTM and CDR2 ANQGSEA. CDR3 sequence: CSGGFSYEQYF. CDR3 DNA sequence: TGCAGTGGCGGTTTCTCCTACGAGCAGTACTTC.

This clonotype was seen ten or more times. CDR3 DNA: TGTGCCAGCAGTTTGGGTCCAAGCCAGCCCCAGCATTTT. This encodes CASSLGPSQPQHF. The chain carries TRBV12-3 or TRBV12-4 and TRBJ1-5, with unresolved D. V dropped 3 bases and J dropped 7 bases, with 10 bases sitting between them. The CDR3 has 13 amino acids.

This clonotype was counted many times. The chain employs TRBV13 and TRBJ1-1; D possibly corresponds to TRBD1 (5 bases). This CDR3 spans 17 amino acids. V was shortened by 6 bases and J by 4 bases, with 24 bases between the two germline ends. CDR1 and CDR2 (germline): PRHDT, FYEKMQ (reference sequence). In DNA form, the CDR3 reads TGTGCCAGCAGTGTATTCGGAGCAGGGATTGGGGGCACTGAAGCTTTCTTT. As protein: CASSVFGAGIGGTEAFF.

This chain uses TRBV9 with TRBJ1-1; perhaps TRBD1 as D (6 bases). The CDR3 is made up of 15 amino acids. Germline-derived CDR1 and CDR2 are SGDLS and YYNGEE. Trimming removed 4 bases at V and 1 base at J, with 14 bases between. CDR3 nucleotides: TGTGCCAGCAGCCTCACAGGGTATGGGAACACTGAAGCTTTCTTT. This codes for CASSLTGYGNTEAFF.

This clonotype was counted many times. The chain carries TRBV6-1 and TRBJ1-2; no firm D call. Germline V gene data show CDR1 as MNHNS and CDR2 as SASEGT. Trimming took 7 bases from V and 4 from J, leaving 16 bases between them. This CDR3 spans 14 amino acids. CDR3 sequence (DNA): TGTGCCAGCAAAGGAGGAGACAAACTCTATGGCTACACCTTC. Residues: CASKGGDKLYGYTF.

This clonotype was picked up many times. The genes are TRBV6-1 and TRBJ2-7; 9 positions agree with TRBD1. Germline lookup yields CDR1 MNHNS and CDR2 SASEGT. V lost 4 bases and J lost 0; bases outside the gene matches: 4. The CDR3 loop spans 15 amino acids. CDR3 nucleotide sequence: TGTGCCAGCAGTGGGGGGGACAGGGTCTCCTACGAGCAGTACTTC. Protein sequence: CASSGGDRVSYEQYF.

This chain's CDR3 is CASSLTPLNSPLHF. The DNA of the CDR3 is TGTGCCAGCAGCTTAACGCCCCTTAATTCACCCCTCCACTTT. The chain employs TRBV7-3 and TRBJ1-6; D is unclear. This CDR3 region has 14 residues. V was clipped by 0 bases and J by 6 bases, with 6 bases between them. The germline V gene encodes CDR1 SGHTA and CDR2 FQGTGA.

The chain recombines TRBV28 with TRBJ1-1; no clear D. CDR3 size: 13 residues. CDR1 is MDHEN and CDR2 is SYDVKM in the germline V gene. Trimming left V 7 bases short and J 1 base short, with 10 bases between. CDR3 DNA sequence: TGTGCCAGCATGATGAGCCAGAACACTGAAGCTTTCTTT. This sequence encodes CASMMSQNTEAFF.

This clonotype has ten or more counts. The chain employs TRBV29-1 and TRBJ2-5; D may be TRBD2 (6 bases). Germline loops: CDR1 SQVTM, CDR2 ANQGSEA. Trimming cost V 5 bases and J 0 bases, with 16 bases left between them. CDR3 length: 15 residues. The CDR3 here is CSVFRDFLYQETQYF. For the CDR3, the DNA is TGCAGCGTTTTCCGGGACTTCCTGTACCAAGAGACCCAGTACTTC.

This clonotype was detected many times. This rearrangement joins TRBV20-1 to TRBJ2-7; 7 bases are a match to TRBD2. This CDR3 is 13 amino acids long. The J segment lost 2 bases and the V segment lost 3 bases, leaving 4 bases of the junction unmatched. Per the germline V gene, CDR1 is DFQATT and CDR2 is SNEGSKA (reference sequence). In DNA form, the CDR3 reads TGCAGTGCTAGGGGCCGGGGGGCCTACGAGCAGTACTTC. Encoded protein: CSARGRGAYEQYF.

This clonotype was counted ten times or more. The rearrangement uses TRBV7-9 and TRBJ1-1; D is unclear. Germline V gene sequence: CDR1 SEHNR, CDR2 FQNEAQ (reference sequence). This CDR3 is built from 13 residues. Between the trimmed V and J ends, which lost 5 bases and 1 base, there was a span of 8 bases. CDR3: CASSPRGNTEAFF. The CDR3 nucleotides are TGTGCCAGCAGCCCCCGGGGGAACACTGAAGCTTTCTTT.

This clonotype has a count of ten or more. The chain carries TRBV28 and TRBJ1-5, with 9 nucleotides matching TRBD1. Germline CDR1 reads MDHEN; CDR2 reads SYDVKM. V shed 8 bases and J 2 bases; nucleotides not matched to a gene: 7. CDR3 length: 15 residues. Here the CDR3 reads CASSGTGPGNQPQHF. The CDR3 nucleotides read TGTGCCAGCTCCGGGACAGGGCCCGGCAATCAGCCCCAGCATTTT.

This clonotype was found a few times. A much larger clone is a single base away; this may be a read error. This chain uses TRBV7-3 with TRBJ2-2; 7 bases map to TRBD2. CDR3 length equals 16 residues. The germline gives CDR1 SGHTA, CDR2 FQGTGA. The DNA for the CDR3 is TGTGCCAGCAGCTCCAGGAGCGGGAAAATAACTCGGGAGCTGGTTTTT. It yields the protein CASSSRSGKITRELVF.